The clone carrying this TCR beta chain was detected many times. This sample is part of a study of T cells in Graves' hyperthyroidism and ophthalmopathy. Clinical Activity Scores of at least 3, NOSPECS grades of at least 4 and durations under 3 months characterized ophthalmopathy patients. Uncontrolled infection, other autoimmune disease, pregnancy or lactation barred patients from enrollment. Fresh peripheral blood, approximately 10 ml, was the source of the PBMCs. This CDR3 spans 16 amino acids. V shed 5 bases, J shed 2 bases, and the junction held 6 bases outside the gene matches. Germline CDR1 reads LNHDA; CDR2 reads SQIVND (reference sequence). There were TCR beta CDR3 regions amplified from RNA transcripts. A set of HTBI primers served as the primers for a first-round RT-PCR of the TCR CDR3. TCRdb analysed the multiplex PCR reads with MiXCR anew, one entry per CDR3 protein. Among hundreds of thousands of distinct CDR3 sequences, about 24% were seen once, and the ten largest hold about 11%.

The sequence derives from a woman aged 30 to 39 with Graves' ophthalmopathy. Source material: blood. The chain carries TRBV19 and TRBJ2-2; 9 bases align to TRBD1. The CDR3 is CASSSGTGLNTGELFF. The CDR3, as DNA: TGTGCCAGTAGTTCAGGGACAGGGCTTAACACCGGGGAGCTGTTTTTT.